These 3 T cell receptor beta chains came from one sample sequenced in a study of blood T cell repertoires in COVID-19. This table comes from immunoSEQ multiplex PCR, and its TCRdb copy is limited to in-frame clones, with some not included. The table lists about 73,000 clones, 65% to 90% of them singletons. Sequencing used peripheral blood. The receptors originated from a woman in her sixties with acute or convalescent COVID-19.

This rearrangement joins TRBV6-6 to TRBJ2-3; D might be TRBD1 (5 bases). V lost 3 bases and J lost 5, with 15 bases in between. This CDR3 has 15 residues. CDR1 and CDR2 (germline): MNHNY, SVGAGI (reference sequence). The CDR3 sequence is CASSYLQGFVDTQYF. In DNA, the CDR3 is TGTGCCAGCAGTTATCTGCAGGGTTTTGTAGATACGCAGTATTTT.

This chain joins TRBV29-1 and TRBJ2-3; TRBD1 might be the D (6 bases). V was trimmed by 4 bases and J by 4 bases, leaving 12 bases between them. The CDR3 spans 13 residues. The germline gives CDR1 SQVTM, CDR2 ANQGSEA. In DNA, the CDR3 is TGCAGCGTTGCCGGGACAAGGGCAGATACGCAGTATTTT. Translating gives CSVAGTRADTQYF.

The CDR3 loop reads CAIRDTGTNTEAFF. The CDR3 bases are TGTGCCATCAGGGATACAGGGACAAACACTGAAGCTTTCTTT. V gene TRBV10-3 combines with J gene TRBJ1-1; D is possibly TRBD1 (6 bases). This CDR3 contains 14 residues. V was cut by 6 bases and J by 2 bases, with 13 bases left in between. The germline V gene has CDR1 ENHRY and CDR2 SYGVKD.